These 16 T cell receptor beta chains were sequenced from one sample in a study of blood T cell repertoires in COVID-19. The repertoire was sequenced with immunoSEQ multiplex PCR; TCRdb's copy has only in-frame clones and lacks some. The data contain under 150,000 clones, around nine tenths of them singletons. The sample was peripheral blood. The source of these receptors is a woman aged 70 to 79 who had recovered from COVID-19.

Concerning this clone: One junction end disagrees with the germline gene, perhaps due to a read error. This rearrangement joins TRBV7-7 to TRBJ1-2; 8 nucleotides match TRBD1. This CDR3 is 15 amino acids long. Per the germline V gene, CDR1 is SSHAT and CDR2 is FNYEAQ (reference sequence). CDR3: CASSLRDRIGYGYTF. As DNA, the CDR3 is TGTGCTAGCAGCTTACGGGACAGGATCGGATATGGCTACACCTTC.

V gene TRBV6-2 or TRBV6-3 combines with J gene TRBJ2-7, with TRBD2 matching over 9 bases. The length of the CDR3 is 17 residues. Germline CDR1 MNHEY, CDR2 SVGEGT. V lost 1 base and J lost 7; bases outside the gene matches: 14. CDR3 sequence: CASSYWASGDRDPEQYF. Here the CDR3 DNA reads TGTGCCAGCAGTTACTGGGCTAGCGGGGACCGAGATCCTGAGCAGTACTTC.

This clone was detected once. The chain recombines TRBV28 with TRBJ1-4, with TRBD1 matching 12 bases. V was pared by 6 bases and J by 2 bases, with 13 bases of the junction left unmatched. The CDR3 has 19 residues. Germline-derived CDR1 and CDR2 are MDHEN and SYDVKM. The DNA for the CDR3 is TGTGCCAGCAGCTCCCGTTCGGGGGACAGGGGGCGGACTAATGAAAAACTGTTTTTT. As protein: CASSSRSGDRGRTNEKLFF.

The gene calls are TRBV9 and TRBJ2-7; D is undetermined. Germline CDR1 is SGDLS and CDR2 is YYNGEE. This CDR3 is built from 15 residues. V was cut by 4 bases and J by 5 bases, with 19 bases left in between. This CDR3 is CASSPHRHDVDEQYF. CDR3 DNA: TGTGCCAGCAGCCCCCACAGACACGACGTGGACGAGCAGTACTTC.

The rearrangement links TRBV6-2 or TRBV6-3 to TRBJ1-3; D remains unclear. Germline V gives CDR1 MNHEY, CDR2 SVGEGT. CDR3 length: 15 amino acids. V lost 2 bases to trimming and J lost 4 bases, with 12 bases between them. CDR3 in amino acids: CASSYAAILGNTIYF. The CDR3 nucleotides are TGTGCCAGCAGTTACGCCGCTATACTCGGAAACACCATATATTTT.

V usage is TRBV5-4 and J usage is TRBJ1-5; 10 positions match TRBD1. CDR1 and CDR2 from the germline V gene are SGHNT and YYREEE (reference sequence). The length of the CDR3 is 17 residues. The V gene end was trimmed by 0 bases and the J gene end by 1 base; junction bases not matched to a gene: 4. The CDR3 DNA is TGTGCCAGCAGCTTGGGGGGGACAGGGGTAAGCAATCAGCCCCAGCATTTT. Translated, it gives CASSLGGTGVSNQPQHF. Combining the CDR3 with reference TRBV5-4 and TRBJ1-5 gives the whole variable domain ETGVTQSPTHLIKTRGQQVTLRCSSQSGHNTVSWYQQALGQGPQFIFQYYREEENGRGNFPPRFSGLQFPNYSSELNVNALELDDSALYLCASSLGGTGVSNQPQHFGDGTRLSIL.

This clone was counted a single time. The chain has TRBV5-4 and TRBJ2-5; D is perhaps TRBD1 (6 bases). The germline CDR1 and CDR2 sequences are SGHNT and YYREEE (reference sequence). CDR3 size: 16 residues. V gave up 3 bases and J gave up 5 bases, with 20 bases separating them. This CDR3 is CASSWGTSTRGETQYF. The DNA of the CDR3 is TGTGCCAGCAGCTGGGGGACATCAACTAGGGGGGAGACCCAGTACTTC.

The rearrangement uses TRBV4-1 and TRBJ1-1; 7 nucleotides agree with TRBD1. Germline V CDR1 and CDR2: MGHRA, YSYEKL. With V trimmed by 3 bases and J by 4 bases, 5 bases remained unmatched. The length of the CDR3 is 14 residues. CDR3 in amino acids: CASSQLQGSTEAFF. DNA for the CDR3: TGCGCCAGCAGCCAGCTACAGGGGAGCACTGAAGCTTTCTTT.

The chain couples TRBV7-2 to TRBJ1-4, with 7 bases lining up with TRBD1. Looked up from germline, CDR1 is SGHTA and CDR2 is FQGNSA. The junction had 0 bases not matched to a gene; V was cut back by 2 bases and J by 6 bases. The CDR3 covers 13 residues. The chain's CDR3 is CASSLTGDEKLFF. DNA of the CDR3: TGTGCCAGCAGCTTAACAGGGGATGAAAAACTGTTTTTT. Combining the CDR3 with reference TRBV7-2 and TRBJ1-4 gives the whole variable domain GAGVSQSPSNKVTEKGKDVELRCDPISGHTALYWYRQSLGQGLEFLIYFQGNSAPDKSGLPSDRFSAERTGGSVSTLTIQRTQQEDSAVYLCASSLTGDEKLFFGSGTQLSVL.

This chain joins TRBV7-3 and TRBJ2-5; D is perhaps TRBD1 (5 bases). From germline, CDR1 is SGHTA and CDR2 FQGTGA. The V gene lost 5 bases and the J gene lost 5 bases, with 12 bases spanning the gap. The CDR3 extends over 13 amino acids. The CDR3 loop is CASSRRGQETQYF. The CDR3 DNA reads as TGTGCCAGCAGCCGAAGGGGCCAGGAGACCCAGTACTTC.

The rearrangement joins TRBV19 to TRBJ1-2; D is ambiguous. CDR1 LNHDA and CDR2 SQIVND come from the germline V gene (reference sequence). The ends were cut back, 6 bases at V and 0 bases at J, with 17 bases in the middle. This CDR3 comprises 16 residues. The CDR3 sequence: CASRTIDRLANYGYTF. For the CDR3, the DNA is TGTGCCAGTAGAACCATCGACCGACTAGCTAACTATGGCTACACCTTC.

This clone was detected only once. The chain couples TRBV5-1 to TRBJ1-2; 9 positions agree with TRBD1. Trimming took 3 bases from V and 7 from J; bases not matched to a gene: 4. The CDR3 has 13 residues. CDR1 SGHRS and CDR2 YFSETQ come from the germline V gene. The CDR3 DNA reads TGCGCCAGCAGCTCGGGACAGGGTTTTGGCTACACCTTC. Protein product: CASSSGQGFGYTF.

V usage is TRBV7-3 and J usage is TRBJ2-3; tentative D call: TRBD2 (6 bases). The CDR3 totals 14 residues. Per germline, CDR1 SGHTA and CDR2 FQGTGA. V was cut by 2 bases and J by 3 bases, with 9 bases left in between. CDR3 residues: CASSLLGRTDTQYF. CDR3 DNA sequence: TGTGCCAGCAGCTTACTCGGGAGAACAGATACGCAGTATTTT.

V gene TRBV7-8 combines with J gene TRBJ2-1, with TRBD2 matching over 8 bases. Trimming took 8 bases from V and 7 from J; bases not matched to a gene: 10. The germline gives CDR1 SGHVS, CDR2 FQNEAQ. The CDR3 is made up of 14 amino acids. The DNA for the CDR3 is TGTGCCAGCGGTCCGGGGGGGCGGTTGAATGAGCAGTTCTTC. Translated: CASGPGGRLNEQFF.

The rearrangement links TRBV19 to TRBJ2-3; 12 bases match TRBD2. Germline trimming cut 5 bases from V and 4 bases from J; bases unmatched to any gene: 7. The CDR3 is 16 residues long. CDR1 and CDR2 from the germline V gene are LNHDA and SQIVND (reference sequence). CDR3 in amino acids: CASSSRLAGDPDTQYF. CDR3 DNA sequence: TGTGCCAGTAGTTCCCGACTAGCGGGAGACCCAGATACGCAGTATTTT.

The chain couples TRBV27 to TRBJ2-7; D is ambiguous. V was pared by 3 bases and J by 3 bases, with 12 bases between. The length of the CDR3 is 14 residues. CDR1 is MNHEY, CDR2 SMNVEV, per germline (reference sequence). The CDR3 here is CASSFVAGNYEQYF. CDR3 nucleotide sequence: TGTGCCAGCAGTTTCGTTGCAGGTAACTACGAGCAGTACTTC.